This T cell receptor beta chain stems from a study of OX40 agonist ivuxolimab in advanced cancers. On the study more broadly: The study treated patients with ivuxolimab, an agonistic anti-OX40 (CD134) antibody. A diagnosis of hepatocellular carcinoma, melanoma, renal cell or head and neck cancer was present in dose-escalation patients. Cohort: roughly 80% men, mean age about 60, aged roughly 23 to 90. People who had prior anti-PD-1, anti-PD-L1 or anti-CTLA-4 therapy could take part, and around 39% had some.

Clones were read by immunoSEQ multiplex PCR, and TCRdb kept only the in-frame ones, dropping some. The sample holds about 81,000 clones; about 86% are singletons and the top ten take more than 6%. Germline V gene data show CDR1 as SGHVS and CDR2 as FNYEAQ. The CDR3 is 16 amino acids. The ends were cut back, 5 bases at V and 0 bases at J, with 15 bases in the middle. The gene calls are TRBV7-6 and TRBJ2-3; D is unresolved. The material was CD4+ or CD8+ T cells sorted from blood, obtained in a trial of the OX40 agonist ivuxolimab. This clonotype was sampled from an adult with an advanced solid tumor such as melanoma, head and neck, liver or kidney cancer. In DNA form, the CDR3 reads TGTGCCAGCAGCCGGCGCGTGGGTACTAGCACAGATACGCAGTATTTT. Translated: CASSRRVGTSTDTQYF.